Below, 26 T cell receptor beta chains from the same sample are listed, as sequenced in a study of control samples from healthy donors and cancer patients. Clones were read by immunoSEQ multiplex PCR, and TCRdb kept only the in-frame ones, dropping some. The table includes about 140,000 clones, about 89% detected once. The sample taken for sequencing was blood. The receptors here all came from a man younger than 35 in good health.

The chain combines TRBV10-1 with TRBJ2-7; 10 nucleotides line up with TRBD2. This CDR3 contains 20 residues. The J segment lost 6 bases and the V segment lost 2 bases, leaving 22 bases of the junction unmatched. Germline CDR1 is WNHNN and CDR2 is SYGVQD (reference sequence). As DNA, the CDR3 is TGCGCCAGCAGTGAGCGAAAACAGCGGGGGGGCCGAGACGTATTATCCGAGCAGTACTTC. This encodes CASSERKQRGGRDVLSEQYF.

The genes are TRBV11-2 and TRBJ2-3, with 10 bases identical to TRBD2. V lost 5 bases, J lost 9 bases, and 17 bases stayed unmatched. The CDR3 runs to 17 residues. Germline lookup yields CDR1 SGHAT and CDR2 FQNNGV. This CDR3 is CASSPRLAGDTRYTQYF. CDR3 DNA sequence: TGTGCCAGCAGCCCCCGGCTAGCGGGGGATACGAGATACACGCAGTATTTT. Variable domain in full (rest from reference TRBV11-2 and TRBJ2-3): EAGVAQSPRYKIIEKRQSVAFWCNPISGHATLYWYQQILGQGPKLLIQFQNNGVVDDSQLPKDRFSAERLKGVDSTLKIQPAKLEDSAVYLCASSPRLAGDTRYTQYFGPGTRLTVL.

Here the CDR3 reads CASSEARQIPQHF. As DNA, the CDR3 is TGTGCCAGCAGTGAAGCTAGACAGATCCCCCAGCATTTT. The V gene is TRBV6-1, the J gene TRBJ1-5; a weak D match, TRBD1 (5 bases). This CDR3 contains 13 residues. Germline V gene sequence: CDR1 MNHNS, CDR2 SASEGT. With 0 bases removed from V and 10 bases from J, the gap between germline ends came to 10 bases.

The chain joins TRBV9 to TRBJ2-5; 7 nucleotides align to TRBD1. Germline V gives CDR1 SGDLS, CDR2 YYNGEE. CDR3 length: 16 amino acids. Unmatched junction bases numbered 9, after V lost 0 bases and J lost 4 bases. The CDR3 nucleotides read TGTGCCAGCAGCGTAGGTCAGGGGGAATTGGGAGAGACCCAGTACTTC. Residues: CASSVGQGELGETQYF.

The gene calls are TRBV18 and TRBJ2-3; 9 bases fit TRBD1. This CDR3 comprises 16 residues. V was pared by 3 bases and J by 2 bases, with 6 bases of the junction left unmatched. Germline V CDR1 and CDR2: KGHSH, LQKENI. CDR3 bases: TGTGCCAGCTCACCCCGGGACAGGGCAACCACAGATACGCAGTATTTT. It translates to CASSPRDRATTDTQYF.

J is TRBJ2-7 and V is TRBV28; 9 bases line up with TRBD1. The CDR3 length is 14 residues. Germline V gene data show CDR1 as MDHEN and CDR2 as SYDVKM. The J segment lost 2 bases and the V segment lost 4 bases, leaving 3 bases of the junction unmatched. CDR3 region: CASSSGQGPYEQYF. The CDR3 DNA sequence: TGTGCCAGCAGTTCGGGACAGGGACCCTACGAGCAGTACTTC. Full variable domain (outside the CDR3, taken from reference TRBV28 and TRBJ2-7): DVKVTQSSRYLVKRTGEKVFLECVQDMDHENMFWYRQDPGLGLRLIYFSYDVKMKEKGDIPEGYSVSREKKERFSLILESASTNQTSMYLCASSSGQGPYEQYFGPGTRLTVT.

V usage is TRBV18 and J usage is TRBJ1-5; 8 bases agree with TRBD1. V gave up 0 bases and J gave up 2 bases; unmatched junction bases: 9. This CDR3 has 18 residues. CDR1 is KGHSH and CDR2 is LQKENI in the germline V gene. CDR3 sequence: CASSPPGQGAGGNQPQHF. The CDR3, as DNA: TGTGCCAGCTCACCACCGGGCCAGGGGGCCGGGGGCAATCAGCCCCAGCATTTT. Combining the CDR3 with reference TRBV18 and TRBJ1-5 gives the whole variable domain NAGVMQNPRHLVRRRGQEARLRCSPMKGHSHVYWYRQLPEEGLKFMVYLQKENIIDESGMPKERFSAEFPKEGPSILRIQQVVRGDSAAYFCASSPPGQGAGGNQPQHFGDGTRLSIL.

This rearrangement joins TRBV7-7 to TRBJ2-3, with 7 bases aligning to TRBD1. J gave up 4 bases and V 1 base, and 11 bases lay outside the gene matches. The CDR3 contains 17 residues. Germline CDR1 is SSHAT and CDR2 is FNYEAQ (reference sequence). CDR3 nucleotides: TGTGCCAGCAGCTTAGGCGTAGGGGATCAGGGGGCAGATACGCAGTATTTT. It encodes CASSLGVGDQGADTQYF.

The J gene is TRBJ1-2, the V gene TRBV19; 10 bases fit TRBD1. The CDR3 runs 16 residues. Trimming took 7 bases from V and 0 from J; bases not matched to a gene: 8. Germline values: CDR1 LNHDA, CDR2 SQIVND (reference sequence). The CDR3 region has the DNA TGTGCCAGTACCCCGGGACAGGGGCCTTCTAACTATGGCTACACCTTC. Amino acid sequence: CASTPGQGPSNYGYTF. Full variable domain (remainder filled in from reference TRBV19 and TRBJ1-2): DGGITQSPKYLFRKEGQNVTLSCEQNLNHDAMYWYRQDPGQGLRLIYYSQIVNDFQKGDIAEGYSVSREKKESFPLTVTSAQKNPTAFYLCASTPGQGPSNYGYTFGSGTRLTVV.

This clone was counted once. The chain has TRBV19 and TRBJ1-3; 10 bases are shared with TRBD1. The germline V gene has CDR1 LNHDA and CDR2 SQIVND (reference sequence). The CDR3 is 14 residues long. The J segment lost 4 bases and the V segment lost 9 bases, leaving 6 bases of the junction unmatched. CDR3 in DNA: TGTGCCAGCGCCGGGACAGGGGTAGGAAACACCATATATTTT. Translated, it gives CASAGTGVGNTIYF.

The chain joins TRBV5-1 to TRBJ2-2; D unclear. CDR1 is SGHRS, CDR2 YFSETQ, per germline. The CDR3 sequence is 16 residues long. Between the trimmed V and J ends, which lost 1 base and 0 bases, there was a span of 10 bases. The CDR3 protein is CASSLRIATNTGELFF. CDR3 DNA sequence: TGCGCCAGCAGCTTGAGGATAGCAACGAACACCGGGGAGCTGTTTTTT.

The gene calls are TRBV4-2 and TRBJ2-7; 10 positions agree with TRBD2. Germline CDR1 reads LGHNA; CDR2 reads YNFKEQ. With 3 bases clipped from V and 4 bases from J, the junction kept 9 bases outside the gene matches. This CDR3 spans 16 amino acids. The CDR3 region has the DNA TGTGCCAGCAGCCAGGATAGCGGGGGGCTTCCTTACGAGCAGTACTTC. It codes for CASSQDSGGLPYEQYF.

V gene TRBV6-6 combines with J gene TRBJ1-1, with a possible D match to TRBD1 (5 bases). Germline V lookup: CDR1 MNHNY, CDR2 SVGAGI (reference sequence). The ends were cut back, 2 bases at V and 5 bases at J, with 9 bases in the middle. The CDR3 loop spans 13 amino acids. CDR3 residues: CASSYGGGTEAFF. CDR3 bases: TGTGCCAGCAGTTACGGGGGTGGGACTGAAGCTTTCTTT.

The chain recombines TRBV6-2 or TRBV6-3 with TRBJ2-7; D gene unclear. V lost 0 bases and J lost 4, with 7 bases in between. CDR3 length: 13 residues. Germline V CDR1 and CDR2: MNHEY, SVGEGT. CDR3 sequence: CASSYSSSYEQYF. The CDR3 nucleotides read TGTGCCAGCAGTTACTCGAGCTCGTACGAGCAGTACTTC.

This clone was seen a single time. The chain is built from TRBV19 and TRBJ2-1; D might be TRBD1 (5 bases). V lost 1 base and J lost 2, with 12 bases in between. Germline V CDR1 and CDR2: LNHDA, SQIVND (reference sequence). The CDR3 sequence is 16 residues long. CDR3 sequence reads: CASSIALQGTYNEQFF. DNA for the CDR3: TGTGCCAGTAGTATAGCACTTCAGGGAACCTACAATGAGCAGTTCTTC.

The genes are TRBV27 and TRBJ1-2; 7 bases align to TRBD1. CDR3 length: 13 residues. From germline, CDR1 is MNHEY and CDR2 SMNVEV (reference sequence). Germline trimming cut 4 bases from V and 8 bases from J; bases unmatched to any gene: 7. The CDR3 is CASSSHQGGGYTF. The CDR3 DNA follows: TGTGCCAGCAGTTCACACCAGGGGGGCGGCTACACCTTC.

The chain recombines TRBV6-6 with TRBJ1-1; D gene uncertain. The V gene lost 3 bases and the J gene lost 4 bases, with 18 bases spanning the gap. CDR1 is MNHNY, CDR2 SVGAGI, per germline (reference sequence). The CDR3 extends over 16 amino acids. The CDR3 nucleotides are TGTGCCAGCAGTTATTCTAGGCTCGGAGAGGTCACTGAAGCTTTCTTT. It encodes CASSYSRLGEVTEAFF.

The chain combines TRBV2 with TRBJ1-2; 9 nucleotides align to TRBD1. Germline V gene data show CDR1 as SNHLY and CDR2 as FYNNEI. The length of the CDR3 is 15 residues. V lost 9 bases and J lost 4; bases outside the gene matches: 12. Written as DNA, the CDR3 is TGTGCCAGTGACGATCCGGGACAGGGTAGCTATGGCTACACCTTC. This encodes CASDDPGQGSYGYTF.

V is TRBV3-1 (or the pseudogene TRBV3-2) and J is TRBJ1-6; TRBD1 is a possible D gene (5 bases). The germline V gene has CDR1 LGHDT and CDR2 YNNKEL (reference sequence). The CDR3 extends over 17 amino acids. Trimming stripped 0 bases from V and 9 bases from J, with 18 bases between. The CDR3, as DNA: TGTGCCAGCAGCCAAGAGGGTGGGGCGGCAATCGGTTCACCCCTCCACTTT. Translation: CASSQEGGAAIGSPLHF.

J is TRBJ2-3 and V is TRBV16; no clear D gene. The germline V and J ends were trimmed by 0 bases and 7 bases, with 8 bases remaining between them. CDR1 KGHSY and CDR2 FQNENV come from the germline V gene. There are 13 residues in the CDR3. CDR3 nucleotides: TGTGCCAGCAGCCAATCTTGGCGTCATACGCAGTATTTT. Its protein is CASSQSWRHTQYF.

The chain links TRBV4-2 to TRBJ1-1; 7 nucleotides line up with TRBD1. Trimming at V came to 1 base and at J to 4 bases, leaving 9 bases not matched to a gene. CDR3 length: 16 residues. Germline V gives CDR1 LGHNA, CDR2 YNFKEQ. This chain's CDR3 is CASSQGDSSPFTEAFF. For the CDR3, the DNA is TGTGCCAGCAGCCAAGGGGACAGCTCCCCTTTCACTGAAGCTTTCTTT.

The CDR3 DNA is TGCGCCAGCAGTGCTCTTTTGGCAGGGGACACTGAAGCTTTCTTT. It specifies CASSALLAGDTEAFF. The genes are TRBV10-1 and TRBJ1-1; TRBD1 is a possible D gene (6 bases). Trimming removed 4 bases from V and 3 bases from J, with 15 bases in between. Looked up from germline, CDR1 is WNHNN and CDR2 is SYGVQD (reference sequence). The CDR3 sequence is 15 residues long.

Details on this clone: Distinct nucleotide sequences in the sample also encode this CDR3. This chain uses TRBV4-3 with TRBJ2-2; no reliable D call. Trimming took 0 bases from V and 1 from J, leaving 9 bases between them. The CDR3 totals 16 residues. The germline V gene encodes CDR1 LGHNA and CDR2 YSLEER. The CDR3 DNA is TGCGCCAGCAGCCAAGATACCAGCCTGAACACCGGGGAGCTGTTTTTT. Amino acid sequence: CASSQDTSLNTGELFF.

The chain recombines TRBV10-1 with TRBJ2-2; no definite D call. V lost 4 bases to trimming and J lost 1 base, with 4 bases between them. The CDR3 consists of 13 residues. From germline, CDR1 is WNHNN and CDR2 SYGVQD (reference sequence). CDR3 protein: CASSGLNTGELFF. For the CDR3, the DNA is TGCGCCAGCAGTGGGCTGAACACCGGGGAGCTGTTTTTT.

The chain has TRBV19 and TRBJ1-5; TRBD1 matches at 8 bases. Per germline, CDR1 LNHDA and CDR2 SQIVND (reference sequence). After removal of 3 bases from V and 7 bases from J, the junction contained 11 bases not matched to a gene. This CDR3 has 16 residues. The CDR3, as DNA: TGTGCCAGTAGTATCAGTTTTACAGGGGGAGGCCAGCCCCAGCATTTT. It translates to CASSISFTGGGQPQHF.

V usage is TRBV4-2 and J usage is TRBJ1-2; no clear D. The germline V gene has CDR1 LGHNA and CDR2 YNFKEQ. This CDR3 is 12 amino acids long. Deletions cut 3 bases from V and 7 bases from J, with 9 bases between. As DNA, the CDR3 is TGTGCCAGCAGCCAGGGTATAGGTGGCTACACCTTC. Translating gives CASSQGIGGYTF.